Listed below are T cell receptor beta chains from one sample, sequenced in a study of human CD8 memory T cell subsets. TCRdb reprocessed the 5' RACE reads and stores each CDR3 protein as one record, lacking DNA. This table lists some 4,100 distinct CDR3 sequences. The sample comprised CD8+ effector memory T cells (TEM) sorted from PBMCs. Source of these receptors: a human donor in good health. CDR3s include the opening cysteine and the closing phenylalanine or tryptophan. Clone size is not always given. Where it is, it says once, few, many or a class for expanded clones.

clone_size	v_call	j_call	cdr3_aa
.	TRBV20-1	TRBJ2-7	CSARDPGRSYEQYF
.	TRBV13	TRBJ2-7	CASSLGGNYEQYF
medium-sized	TRBV9	TRBJ2-1	CASSVSGGRSNEQFF
.	TRBV20-1	TRBJ2-5	CSAYTGEKRRETQYF
.	TRBV6-2/TRBV6-3	TRBJ2-7	CASSYSSGSYEQYF
.	TRBV5-1	TRBJ2-2	CASSTAESSGGRDTGELFF
.	TRBV19	TRBJ1-1	CASTDRATEAFF
.	TRBV6-4	TRBJ2-1	CASSDSAGGIYNEQFF
.	TRBV20-1	TRBJ1-1	CSATTGVHTEAFF
.	TRBV10-3	TRBJ2-2	CATKKSRGSGELFF
.	TRBV20-1	TRBJ2-3	CSASSGSSDTQYF
.	TRBV6-2/TRBV6-3	TRBJ1-5	CASSYLSDRPNQPQHF
.	TRBV29-1	TRBJ2-1	CSVEDRSGTGISYNEQFF
.	TRBV6-5	TRBJ2-3	CASSPLPPGTGSTDTQYF
.	TRBV2	TRBJ2-5	CASSEIGPVGGQETQYF
.	TRBV2	TRBJ2-7	CASNPRPDRYEQYF
.	TRBV10-3	TRBJ2-1	CAISSGTSGHNEQFF
.	TRBV6-1	TRBJ1-5	CASSEGQGIQPQHF
.	TRBV3-1	TRBJ1-3	CASSQEGWWPFSGNTIYF
.	TRBV6-4	TRBJ2-3	CASSPLAGQKDTQYF
medium-sized	TRBV14	TRBJ1-2	CASSPQDRHGYTF
.	TRBV6-2/TRBV6-3	TRBJ1-5	CASAEGENQPQHF
medium-sized	TRBV28	TRBJ1-4	CASSFQGATNEKLFF
.	TRBV5-1	TRBJ2-3	CASSFTTDTQYF
large	TRBV12-2	TRBJ2-7	CASRLTSGVSYEQYF
.	TRBV20-1	TRBJ1-1	CSASSTKGHTEAFF
.	TRBV20-1	TRBJ2-3	CSAPPAGDLDTQYF
.	TRBV19	TRBJ2-2	CASKDQRDTGELFF
.	TRBV15	TRBJ2-7	CATSSGAGYEQYF
.	TRBV28	TRBJ2-6	CASSLSVDGANVLTF
.	TRBV7-2	TRBJ2-4	CASSFGLAGPLNIQYF
.	TRBV11-2	TRBJ2-1	CASSWTSGSSYNEQFF
.	TRBV20-1	TRBJ2-1	CSAPREDYNEQFF
.	TRBV14	TRBJ2-3	CASSQATTSTDTQYF
.	TRBV27	TRBJ2-2	CASSLIAGVANTGELFF
.	TRBV3-1	TRBJ2-7	CASSPGLAGDYEQYF
.	TRBV5-1	TRBJ2-1	CASSQGYNEQFF
.	TRBV4-1	TRBJ2-1	CASSQAALAGVEFF
.	TRBV18	TRBJ2-7	CASSWGGSSYEQYF
medium-sized	TRBV29-1	TRBJ2-1	CSALPISGEQFF
.	TRBV28	TRBJ2-5	CASSSGQGLAGGFQETQYF
medium-sized	TRBV11-3	TRBJ2-2	CASSFRGRGNTGELFF
.	TRBV5-1	TRBJ2-5	CASSFLTGQETQYF
.	TRBV27	TRBJ2-1	CASSRGTGGLHNEQFF
.	TRBV12-3/TRBV12-4	TRBJ2-7	CASRPTSGRREQYF
.	TRBV14	TRBJ1-2	CASSQASPGQGFWYGYTF
large	TRBV7-9	TRBJ1-2	CASSLWTGAPRDGYTF
.	TRBV20-1	TRBJ1-1	CSASPPDRGGSEAFF
.	TRBV4-2	TRBJ2-7	CASSHPFYEQYF
medium-sized	TRBV4-2	TRBJ2-7	CASSPRTSGDSYEQYF
.	TRBV10-3	TRBJ2-6	CAITEGEAGANVLTF
.	TRBV19	TRBJ1-5	CASSPTGAVQPQHF
medium-sized	TRBV11-3	TRBJ1-1	CASSLAGVGTEAFF
.	TRBV10-3	TRBJ1-2	CAITGYYGYTF
medium-sized	TRBV19	TRBJ1-1	CASSPLTGSTEAFF
medium-sized	TRBV20-1	TRBJ2-2	CSARDGTSDTGELFF
.	TRBV28	TRBJ1-1	CASSLHRGLPGAFF
.	TRBV20-1	TRBJ1-4	CSAREGRENEKLFF
.	TRBV6-4	TRBJ2-1	CASSEKTSNEQFF
.	TRBV4-1	TRBJ2-7	CASSQAGGGPYEQYF